The 26 T cell receptor beta chains presented below share a single source sample, sequenced in a study of identical twins. TCRdb itself ran the 5' RACE reads through MiXCR, one entry per CDR3 protein. The table records 400,000 to 500,000 distinct CDR3 sequences, less than 20% of them present only once. Material for sequencing was naive T cells sorted from blood. Receptors originate from a man aged 45-60 years in good health.

The chain carries TRBV10-3 and TRBJ2-7; 8 nucleotides match TRBD1. Germline V gene sequence: CDR1 ENHRY, CDR2 SYGVKD. CDR3 length equals 14 residues. J gave up 2 bases and V 6 bases, and 6 bases lay outside the gene matches. CDR3 sequence reads: CAISATGAAYEQYF. The CDR3 DNA reads as TGTGCCATCAGCGCGACAGGGGCGGCCTACGAGCAGTACTTC.

The chain carries TRBV9 and TRBJ2-3; TRBD2 might be the D (6 bases). In germline, CDR1 is SGDLS, CDR2 YYNGEE. This CDR3 is built from 16 residues. Trimming stripped 0 bases from V and 9 bases from J, with 20 bases between. CDR3 sequence: CASSVEEGQGIRTQYF. CDR3 sequence (DNA): TGTGCCAGCAGCGTAGAGGAGGGGCAGGGAATCCGGACGCAGTATTTT.

This clonotype was counted a few times. This sequence joins TRBV5-1 and TRBJ2-1; D ambiguous. The CDR3 totals 13 residues. V was cut by 1 base and J by 7 bases, with 9 bases left in between. Germline CDR1 is SGHRS and CDR2 is YFSETQ. CDR3 in DNA: TGCGCCAGCAGCTTGTTTCGAGGAAATGAGCAGTTCTTC. This sequence encodes CASSLFRGNEQFF.

The V and J genes are TRBV15 and TRBJ2-1, with D perhaps TRBD1 (5 bases). Germline V CDR1 and CDR2: LNHNV, YYDKDF (reference sequence). V lost 5 bases, J lost 6 bases, and 17 bases lay in between. The CDR3 consists of 15 residues. The CDR3 protein is CATSVVGASTNEQFF. The CDR3 DNA reads as TGTGCCACCAGCGTTGTTGGGGCCTCAACCAATGAGCAGTTCTTC.

The chain links TRBV12-3 or TRBV12-4 to TRBJ1-2; a weak D match, TRBD1 (5 bases). V was pared by 6 bases and J by 0 bases, with 14 bases between. The CDR3 length is 15 residues. CDR3 in DNA: TGTGCCAGCAGCCCTCACGAGGGGACTAACTATGGCTACACCTTC. Residues: CASSPHEGTNYGYTF.

This rearrangement joins TRBV7-2 to TRBJ2-7, with a tentative D call TRBD1 (5 bases). The CDR3 runs to 15 residues. CDR1 is SGHTA and CDR2 is FQGNSA in the germline V gene. Between the trimmed V and J ends, which lost 5 bases and 0 bases, there was a span of 14 bases. As DNA, the CDR3 is TGTGCCAGCAGCCGCCCGGCTCAGGGCTCCTACGAGCAGTACTTC. Encoded protein: CASSRPAQGSYEQYF.

This clonotype was found many times. V and J are TRBV20-1 and TRBJ1-2, with 7 bases matching TRBD1. Germline loops: CDR1 DFQATT, CDR2 SNEGSKA (reference sequence). Trimming cost V 1 base and J 8 bases; bases outside gene matches: 10. This CDR3 has 14 residues. DNA of the CDR3: TGCAGTGCTAGAGCCCCTCGACAGGGAATCGGCTACACCTTC. It encodes CSARAPRQGIGYTF.

This clonotype was detected only a few times. V usage is TRBV24-1 and J usage is TRBJ2-1; tentative D call: TRBD2 (5 bases). Germline V CDR1 and CDR2: KGHDR, SFDVKD. The CDR3 length is 16 residues. The V gene lost 1 base and the J gene lost 0 bases, with 9 bases spanning the gap. The CDR3 sequence is CATSDFGESSYNEQFF. CDR3 bases: TGTGCCACCAGTGATTTTGGGGAGAGCTCCTACAATGAGCAGTTCTTC.

This chain links TRBV6-1 with TRBJ2-6; 8 bases match TRBD1. J gave up 1 base and V 6 bases, and 14 bases lay outside the gene matches. The CDR3 is 19 residues long. From germline, CDR1 is MNHNS and CDR2 SASEGT. In DNA form, the CDR3 reads TGTGCCAGCAGCGATATGTTGACAGGGGTCGGTTCTGGGGCCAACGTCCTGACTTTC. This encodes CASSDMLTGVGSGANVLTF.

This clonotype was recorded a few times. J is TRBJ1-5 and V is TRBV2; no firm D call. With 2 bases removed from V and 4 bases from J, the gap between germline ends came to 9 bases. Germline V gene lookup returns CDR1 SNHLY and CDR2 FYNNEI. CDR3 size: 14 residues. This CDR3 reads CASSEQRVNQPQHF. DNA for the CDR3: TGTGCCAGCAGTGAACAGAGGGTTAATCAGCCCCAGCATTTT.

This sequence joins TRBV5-1 and TRBJ2-5; D possibly corresponds to TRBD1 (5 bases). Germline-derived CDR1 and CDR2 are SGHRS and YFSETQ. The CDR3 loop spans 15 amino acids. V was trimmed by 4 bases and J by 5 bases, leaving 18 bases between them. The CDR3: CASSVDSNSGETQYF. The CDR3 coding sequence is TGCGCCAGCAGCGTCGACAGCAACTCCGGGGAGACCCAGTACTTC.

The chain has TRBV5-6 and TRBJ2-1, with 7 bases fitting TRBD1. This CDR3 is 15 amino acids long. Germline V CDR1 and CDR2: SGHDT, YYEEEE. J was trimmed by 4 bases and V by 4 bases; bases with no gene match: 8. CDR3 residues: CASSPGTAHYNEQFF. The CDR3 coding sequence is TGTGCCAGCAGCCCCGGGACAGCCCATTACAATGAGCAGTTCTTC.

This clonotype came up many times. The gene calls are TRBV19 and TRBJ2-3, with a tentative D call TRBD1 (6 bases). V was cut by 7 bases and J by 4 bases, with 15 bases left in between. The CDR3 has 14 amino acids. The germline V gene has CDR1 LNHDA and CDR2 SQIVND (reference sequence). The CDR3 protein is CASTDRKMADTQYF. DNA for the CDR3: TGTGCCAGTACCGACAGGAAGATGGCAGATACGCAGTATTTT.

This clonotype was detected many times. V usage is TRBV28 and J usage is TRBJ2-1; a weak D match, TRBD1 (5 bases). With 2 bases removed from V and 1 base from J, the gap between germline ends came to 9 bases. CDR3 size: 15 residues. The germline V gene encodes CDR1 MDHEN and CDR2 SYDVKM. The CDR3 is CASSLQGVSYNEQFF. In nucleotides, the CDR3 is TGTGCCAGCAGTTTACAGGGTGTATCCTACAATGAGCAGTTCTTC.

The sample holds many counts of this clonotype. The rearrangement links TRBV5-1 to TRBJ2-3; 15 nucleotides line up with TRBD2. With 4 bases clipped from V and 6 bases from J, the junction kept 6 bases outside the gene matches. Germline V gene data show CDR1 as SGHRS and CDR2 as YFSETQ. The CDR3 contains 16 residues. Written as DNA, the CDR3 is TGCGCCAGCAGCCGAGGGACTAGCGGGGGGATGGATACGCAGTATTTT. This gives the protein CASSRGTSGGMDTQYF.

In its sample, this clonotype was seen a few times. The CDR3 reads CASSPRDYGIGELFF. The CDR3 nucleotides read TGTGCCAGCAGCCCCCGGGACTACGGAATCGGGGAGCTGTTTTTT. The J gene is TRBJ2-2, the V gene TRBV4-2; 7 bases are a match to TRBD2. CDR1 and CDR2 (germline): LGHNA, YNFKEQ. The CDR3 spans 15 residues. V shed 4 bases, J shed 7 bases, and the junction held 9 bases outside the gene matches.

This clonotype was observed a few times. The J gene is TRBJ2-2, the V gene TRBV7-6, with D possibly matching TRBD1 (6 bases). V lost 0 bases, J lost 2 bases, and 13 bases lay in between. This CDR3 has 17 residues. In germline, CDR1 is SGHVS, CDR2 FNYEAQ. CDR3 protein: CASSLARIGTNTGELFF. CDR3 bases: TGTGCCAGCAGCTTAGCAAGGATCGGGACAAACACCGGGGAGCTGTTTTTT. Filled out from reference TRBV7-6 and TRBJ2-2, the complete variable domain reads GAGVSQSPRYKVTKRGQDVALRCDPISGHVSLYWYRQALGQGPEFLTYFNYEAQQDKSGLPNDRFSAERPEGSISTLTIQRTEQRDSAMYRCASSLARIGTNTGELFFGEGSRLTVL.

The rearrangement joins TRBV12-3 or TRBV12-4 to TRBJ1-5; no definite D call. The V and J ends lost 3 bases and 0 bases respectively, with 9 bases between them. CDR3 length: 15 amino acids. CDR3 loop: CASSLVWASNQPQHF. The CDR3 DNA is TGTGCCAGCAGTTTGGTTTGGGCTAGCAATCAGCCCCAGCATTTT.

This clonotype was observed at least ten times. The chain links TRBV12-3 or TRBV12-4 to TRBJ1-3; 7 positions match TRBD1. The CDR3 is 15 amino acids. After removal of 6 bases from V and 0 bases from J, the junction contained 5 bases not matched to a gene. This chain's CDR3 is CASRRDRSSGNTIYF. The DNA of the CDR3 is TGTGCCAGCAGAAGGGACAGAAGCTCTGGAAACACCATATATTTT.

This clonotype was counted at least ten times. The V and J genes are TRBV12-3 or TRBV12-4 and TRBJ1-6, with D possibly TRBD1 on 5 matching bases. Trimming stripped 5 bases from V and 6 bases from J, with 11 bases between. CDR3 length: 14 amino acids. The CDR3 loop reads CASSGGAGNSPLHF. CDR3 DNA sequence: TGTGCCAGCAGTGGCGGGGCTGGTAATTCACCCCTCCACTTT.

The gene calls are TRBV2 and TRBJ2-2, with TRBD1 as a possible D gene (6 bases). In germline, CDR1 is SNHLY, CDR2 FYNNEI. The CDR3 sequence is 16 residues long. The ends were cut back, 6 bases at V and 7 bases at J, with 21 bases in the middle. The CDR3, as DNA: TGTGCCAGCAGGGCCCCAATTGACAGGAGGAGCGGGGAGCTGTTTTTT. This translates into CASRAPIDRRSGELFF.

Only a few counts were recorded for this clonotype. This rearrangement joins TRBV5-1 to TRBJ1-6; D gene ambiguous. Germline CDR1 SGHRS, CDR2 YFSETQ. Between the trimmed V and J ends, which lost 4 bases and 5 bases, there was a span of 16 bases. CDR3 size: 16 residues. The CDR3 region has the DNA TGCGCCAGCAGCGCGCAGACTCTGGGGAATAATTCACCCCTCCACTTT. Translation: CASSAQTLGNNSPLHF.

This chain links TRBV29-1 with TRBJ2-7; 7 nucleotides match TRBD2. This CDR3 comprises 14 residues. Germline V gene data show CDR1 as SQVTM and CDR2 as ANQGSEA. The J segment lost 3 bases and the V segment lost 6 bases, leaving 11 bases of the junction unmatched. CDR3 protein: CSVTTGEGGYEQYF. The CDR3 bases are TGCAGCGTGACCACCGGGGAGGGCGGCTACGAGCAGTACTTC.

There are a few counts of this clonotype. V gene TRBV5-1 combines with J gene TRBJ2-1; D is unresolved. CDR3 size: 12 residues. In germline, CDR1 is SGHRS, CDR2 YFSETQ. V was pared by 0 bases and J by 6 bases, with 4 bases between. The CDR3 DNA reads TGCGCCAGCAGCTTGGGGGCCAATGAGCAGTTCTTC. Translation gives CASSLGANEQFF.

The chain carries TRBV9 and TRBJ2-5; no reliable D call. Trimming took 0 bases from V and 5 from J, leaving 14 bases between them. The CDR3 totals 15 residues. From germline, CDR1 is SGDLS and CDR2 YYNGEE. Here the CDR3 DNA reads TGTGCCAGCAGCGTAGGATCCCCGGATTGGGAGACCCAGTACTTC. The encoded protein is CASSVGSPDWETQYF.

This clonotype was detected ten times or more. V usage is TRBV29-1 and J usage is TRBJ2-1; weak D call: TRBD2 (6 bases). Germline lookup yields CDR1 SQVTM and CDR2 ANQGSEA. This CDR3 comprises 13 residues. Trimming stripped 5 bases from V and 9 bases from J, with 17 bases between. CDR3 in amino acids: CSVRERGFGEQFF. DNA for the CDR3: TGCAGCGTTCGGGAGCGTGGGTTTGGTGAGCAGTTCTTC.